This T cell receptor beta chain derives from a study of response to subunit inactivated influenza vaccine. General study results and limits: Researchers suggested that each seasonal influenza vaccination recruits few new T cells.

Each CDR3 protein gets one entry after TCRdb re-called the RT-PCR reads with MiXCR. The sample shows around 160,000 distinct CDR3 sequences, about a tenth of them seen only once. CDR3 size: 16 residues. The V end was cut by 0 bases, the J end by 6 bases, with 14 bases between. Germline CDR1 LNHNV, CDR2 YYDKDF (reference sequence). This clonotype has ten or more counts. Its matching antigen is unknown. Sequenced material: non-naive T cells sorted from PBMCs, taken roughly 45 days after vaccination. The receptor comes from a man aged 50 to 59 who received an inactivated influenza vaccine. The chain recombines TRBV15 with TRBJ2-2; D not certain. Here the CDR3 reads CATSRDSLPGAGELFF. CDR3 DNA: TGTGCCACCAGCAGAGATTCCCTCCCAGGCGCCGGGGAGCTGTTTTTT.